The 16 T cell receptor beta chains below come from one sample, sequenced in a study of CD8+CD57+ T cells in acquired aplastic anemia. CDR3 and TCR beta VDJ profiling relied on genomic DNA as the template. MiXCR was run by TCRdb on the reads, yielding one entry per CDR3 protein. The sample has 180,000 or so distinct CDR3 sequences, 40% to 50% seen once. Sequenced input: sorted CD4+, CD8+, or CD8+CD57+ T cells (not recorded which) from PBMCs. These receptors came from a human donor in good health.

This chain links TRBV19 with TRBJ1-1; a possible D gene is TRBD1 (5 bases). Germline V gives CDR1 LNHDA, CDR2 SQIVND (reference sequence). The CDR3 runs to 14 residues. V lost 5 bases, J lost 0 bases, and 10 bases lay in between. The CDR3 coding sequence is TGTGCCAGTAGTGGTACCAGGGTGAACACTGAAGCTTTCTTT. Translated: CASSGTRVNTEAFF.

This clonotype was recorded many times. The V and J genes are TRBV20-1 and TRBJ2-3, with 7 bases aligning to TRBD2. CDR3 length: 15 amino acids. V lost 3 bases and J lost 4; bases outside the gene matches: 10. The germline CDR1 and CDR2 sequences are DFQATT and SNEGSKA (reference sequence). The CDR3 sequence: CSARRLALRSDTQYF. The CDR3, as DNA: TGCAGTGCTAGGAGACTAGCATTAAGGTCAGATACGCAGTATTTT.

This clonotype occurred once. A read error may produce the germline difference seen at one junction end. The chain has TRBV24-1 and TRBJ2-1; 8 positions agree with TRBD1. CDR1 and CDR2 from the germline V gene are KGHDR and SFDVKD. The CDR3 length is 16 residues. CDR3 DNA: TGCGCCACCAGTGATATGCAAGGGACAGGATCGAATGAGCAGTTCTTC. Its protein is CATSDMQGTGSNEQFF.

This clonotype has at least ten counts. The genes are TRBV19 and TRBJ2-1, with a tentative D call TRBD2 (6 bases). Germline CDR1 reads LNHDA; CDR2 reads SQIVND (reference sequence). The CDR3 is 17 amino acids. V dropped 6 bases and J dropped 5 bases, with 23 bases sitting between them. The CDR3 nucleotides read TGTGCCAGTAGCATATTTGGACCCGCGGGGACTCACAATGAGCAGTTCTTC. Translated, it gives CASSIFGPAGTHNEQFF.

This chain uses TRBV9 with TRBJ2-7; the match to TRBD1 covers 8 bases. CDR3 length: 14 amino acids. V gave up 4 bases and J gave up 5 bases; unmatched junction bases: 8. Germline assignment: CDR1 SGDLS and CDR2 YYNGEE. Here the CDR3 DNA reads TGTGCCAGCAGCACCCGCCAGGGGGCAAACGAGCAGTACTTC. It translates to CASSTRQGANEQYF.

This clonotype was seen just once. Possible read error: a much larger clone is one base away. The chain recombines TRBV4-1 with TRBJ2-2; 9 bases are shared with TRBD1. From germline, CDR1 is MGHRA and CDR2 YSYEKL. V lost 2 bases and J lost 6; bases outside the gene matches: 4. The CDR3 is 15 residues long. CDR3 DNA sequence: TGCGCCAGCAGCCAAACAGGGGGCGGAGCCGGGGAGCTGTTTTTT. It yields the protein CASSQTGGGAGELFF.

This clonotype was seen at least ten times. CDR3 amino acids: CASTGLAGGTDTQYF. CDR3 nucleotides: TGTGCCAGCACCGGACTAGCGGGGGGCACAGATACGCAGTATTTT. The chain couples TRBV6-1 to TRBJ2-3; the match to TRBD2 covers 13 bases. The CDR3 length is 15 residues. Germline CDR1 is MNHNS and CDR2 is SASEGT. V lost 7 bases, J lost 1 base, and 2 bases stayed unmatched.

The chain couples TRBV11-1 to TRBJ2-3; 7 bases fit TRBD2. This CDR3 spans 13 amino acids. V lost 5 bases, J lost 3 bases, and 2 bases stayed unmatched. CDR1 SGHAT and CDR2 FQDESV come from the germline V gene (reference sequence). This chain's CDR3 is CASSMGGTDTQYF. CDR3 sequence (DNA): TGTGCCAGCAGCATGGGAGGGACAGATACGCAGTATTTT.

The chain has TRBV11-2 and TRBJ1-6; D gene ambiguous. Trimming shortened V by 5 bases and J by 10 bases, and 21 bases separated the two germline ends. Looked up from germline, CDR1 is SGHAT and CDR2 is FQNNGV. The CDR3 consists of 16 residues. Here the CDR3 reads CASSPSSEGSGSPLHF. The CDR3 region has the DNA TGTGCCAGCAGCCCCAGCTCTGAAGGGAGTGGATCACCCCTCCACTTT.

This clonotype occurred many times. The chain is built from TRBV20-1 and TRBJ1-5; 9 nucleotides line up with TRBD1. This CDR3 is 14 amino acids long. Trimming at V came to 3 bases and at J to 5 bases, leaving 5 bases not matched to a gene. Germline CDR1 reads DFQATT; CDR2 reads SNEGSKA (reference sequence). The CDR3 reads CSASGTGSYQPQHF. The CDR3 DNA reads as TGCAGTGCTAGTGGGACAGGGTCTTATCAGCCCCAGCATTTT.

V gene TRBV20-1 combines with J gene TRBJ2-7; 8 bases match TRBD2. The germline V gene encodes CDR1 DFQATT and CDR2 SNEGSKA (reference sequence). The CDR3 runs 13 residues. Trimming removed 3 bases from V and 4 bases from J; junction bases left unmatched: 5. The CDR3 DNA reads TGCAGTGCTAGTCTTAGCGGGATGTACGAGCAGTACTTC. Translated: CSASLSGMYEQYF.

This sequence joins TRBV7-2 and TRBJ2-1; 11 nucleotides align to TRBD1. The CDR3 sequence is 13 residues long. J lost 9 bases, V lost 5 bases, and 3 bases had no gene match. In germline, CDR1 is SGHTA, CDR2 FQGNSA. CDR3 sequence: CASSGGTGGEQFF. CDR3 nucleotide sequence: TGTGCCAGCAGCGGGGGGACAGGGGGTGAGCAGTTCTTC.

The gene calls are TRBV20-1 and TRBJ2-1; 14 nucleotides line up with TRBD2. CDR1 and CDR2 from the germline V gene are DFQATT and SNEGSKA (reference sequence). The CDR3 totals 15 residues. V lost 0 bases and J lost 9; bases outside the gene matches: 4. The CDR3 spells CSARDRGLAGVEQFF. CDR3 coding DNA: TGCAGTGCTAGAGATCGGGGACTAGCGGGAGTTGAGCAGTTCTTC.

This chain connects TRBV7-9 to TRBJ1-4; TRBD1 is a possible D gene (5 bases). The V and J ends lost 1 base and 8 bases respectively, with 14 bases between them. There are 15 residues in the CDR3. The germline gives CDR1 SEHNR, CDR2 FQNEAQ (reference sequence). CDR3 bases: TGTGCCAGCAGCTTAGTCACAGGCAGCTCGGAAAAACTGTTTTTT. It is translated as CASSLVTGSSEKLFF.

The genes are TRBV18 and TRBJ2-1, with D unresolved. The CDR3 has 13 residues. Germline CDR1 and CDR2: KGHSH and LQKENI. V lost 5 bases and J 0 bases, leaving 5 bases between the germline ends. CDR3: CASSWDSYNEQFF. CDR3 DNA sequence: TGTGCCAGCTCATGGGACTCCTACAATGAGCAGTTCTTC.

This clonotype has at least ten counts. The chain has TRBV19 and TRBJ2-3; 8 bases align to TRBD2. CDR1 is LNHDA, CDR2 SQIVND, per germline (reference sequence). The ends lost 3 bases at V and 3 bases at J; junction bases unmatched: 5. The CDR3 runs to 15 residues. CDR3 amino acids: CASSIRGGVTDTQYF. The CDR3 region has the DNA TGTGCCAGTAGTATCCGGGGGGGCGTAACAGATACGCAGTATTTT.